This T cell receptor beta chain comes out of a study of T-cell memory formation after mild COVID-19. Looking at the study overall: Largely, TCR clusters stayed within a single donor. Study-level points and caveats: Among contracting clones, CD4+ were mainly CM/EM and CD8+ enriched in EMRA. Memory sampled before infection contained some responding clones, suggesting cross-reactive memory joined.

A 5'RACE reaction primed in the constant segment made cDNA libraries of TCR alpha and TCR beta, and these carried sample barcodes and UMIs. TCRdb called the 5' RACE reads again in MiXCR, with one record for every CDR3 protein. The data show roughly 250,000 distinct CDR3 sequences, approximately 15% seen once. This clonotype was seen more than once but under ten times. Its matching antigen is unknown. The CDR3 runs 12 residues. Germline V CDR1 and CDR2: MNHNY, SVGAGI (reference sequence). With 8 bases removed from V and 4 bases from J, the gap between germline ends came to 11 bases. Sequenced: PBMCs or a T cell subset sorted from them (not recorded which). This clonotype originated in a man aged 18 to 30 who had mild COVID-19 (a few samples of this study predate the infection). Cell type and time point are not known. V and J are TRBV6-6 and TRBJ1-2, with D possibly TRBD1 on 5 matching bases. The CDR3 spells CASGRQPYGYTF. DNA of the CDR3: TGTGCCAGCGGCCGACAGCCCTATGGCTACACCTTC.